This T cell receptor beta chain was captured in a study of cytomegalovirus exposure and HLA in healthy donors. Background on the study: Across about 400 genotyped donors, approximately 81% landed in the Caucasian-associated ancestry cluster.

As to this clone: The antigen remains undetermined. This CDR3 is also generated by other DNA sequences in the sample.

General observations from the study: Rarity characterized most TCR sequences, yet some public TCRs appeared in many donors. Upon later analysis, HLA-associated TCR beta chains proved more clonally expanded than other, equally common chains. HLA allele associations emerged for roughly 17,000 TCR beta sequences in a later analysis, at 0.05 false discovery rate.

PCR was performed using 60 Vbeta and 13 Jbeta primers. Assay used: immunoSEQ multiplex PCR; TCRdb lists only in-frame clones, some missing. The sample lists about 240,000 clones, over 70% seen once, with less than 9% in the top ten. V trimming: 4 bases; J trimming: 0 bases; junction bases outside the gene matches: 4. Germline V lookup: CDR1 MGHDK, CDR2 SYGVNS. This CDR3 is built from 15 residues. The clonotype originates from a woman aged 60 to 75 in good health and CMV-seropositive. This chain uses TRBV25-1 with TRBJ1-2, with TRBD1 matching 8 bases. Source material: PBMCs. The CDR3 coding sequence is TGTGCCAGCAGTGGGGACAGGAAAGCTAACTATGGCTACACCTTC. It translates to CASSGDRKANYGYTF.